These T cell receptor beta chains were read from a single sample in a study of blood T cell repertoires in COVID-19. TCRdb's copy holds only in-frame clones and misses some; the assay was immunoSEQ multiplex PCR. The sample contains approximately 200,000 clones, about 80% of which appear only once. Sequenced input: PBMCs or T cells enriched from blood (not recorded which). Source of these receptors: a man in his forties who had recovered from COVID-19. The CDR3 runs from the conserved cysteine through the conserved F or W. The D gene is left open where the match is weak. Size is stated for part of the rows, as once, few or many counts, or as a class when the clone is expanded.

TGTGCCAGCAGTGAATGGCAGGGGGCTAATGAAAAACTGTTTTTT | CASSEWQGANEKLFF | 15 | TRBD1 | TRBJ1-4 | NA | TRBV6-1
TGTGCCAGCAGTCTCGACTACAGGGGAACCGGGGAGCTGTTTTTT | CASSLDYRGTGELFF | 15 | TRBD1 | TRBJ2-2 | once | TRBV6-5
TGTGCTAGCAGCCCCCTGACAGGGGTGATCTTC | CASSPLTGVIF | 11 | TRBD1 | TRBJ1-2 | NA | TRBV7-7
TGTGCCAGCAGCAGGGACAGGTTTGGAGGCTACACCTTC | CASSRDRFGGYTF | 13 | TRBD1 | TRBJ1-2 | few | TRBV6-5
TGCGCCAGCAGCCCGGACAGGGGGATCTATGGCTACACCTTC | CASSPDRGIYGYTF | 14 | TRBD1 | TRBJ1-2 | NA | TRBV5-1
TGTGCCAGCGCACAACGGGGGGGACCTAATGAAAAACTGTTTTTT | CASAQRGGPNEKLFF | 15 | NA | TRBJ1-4 | NA | TRBV28
TGTGCCAGCGGGGCAAAAGCTTTCTTT | CASGAKAFF | 9 | NA | TRBJ1-1 | NA | TRBV6-6
TGTGCCAGCAGTACACAAAACTATGGCTACACCTTC | CASSTQNYGYTF | 12 | NA | TRBJ1-2 | NA | TRBV2
TGTGCCAGCAGCCCCTCCGGGACTAAGGTAGAGACCCAGTACTTC | CASSPSGTKVETQYF | 15 | TRBD2 | TRBJ2-5 | NA | TRBV3-1/TRBV3-2
TGTGCCAGCAGCTTGGAGCCCGGTGCTGGGGCCAACGTCCTGACTTTC | CASSLEPGAGANVLTF | 16 | NA | TRBJ2-6 | NA | TRBV5-4
TGCGCCAGCAGCATCTTAGGGGTTGGGCCCTATGGCTACACCTTC | CASSILGVGPYGYTF | 15 | NA | TRBJ1-2 | NA | TRBV4-3
TGTGCCAGCAGCTTAGGGCAGGCGGGGACCGGGGGCTACACCTTC | CASSLGQAGTGGYTF | 15 | NA | TRBJ1-2 | NA | TRBV7-2
TGTGCCTTTAAAAACAGGGCCAGCAATCAGCCCCAGCATTTT | CAFKNRASNQPQHF | 14 | NA | TRBJ1-5 | NA | TRBV24-1
TGTGCCAGCAGTTTAGGGCCAGGCTACAATCAGCCCCAGCATTTT | CASSLGPGYNQPQHF | 15 | NA | TRBJ1-5 | NA | TRBV28
TGTGCCAGCAGCCGGCCCGGGGGGAACACTGAAGCTTTCTTT | CASSRPGGNTEAFF | 14 | NA | TRBJ1-1 | NA | TRBV5-4
TGTGCCATCAGCCACTCACAGGGCTGGGACACTGAAGCTTTCTTT | CAISHSQGWDTEAFF | 15 | NA | TRBJ1-1 | NA | TRBV10-3
TGCAGCGTTGAGAGACAGGGGGCACGGGAGACCCAGTACTTC | CSVERQGARETQYF | 14 | TRBD1 | TRBJ2-5 | NA | TRBV29-1
TGTGCCAGCGAGCCCAATTACAGGGGTTGGAACACTGAAGCTTTCTTT | CASEPNYRGWNTEAFF | 16 | TRBD1 | TRBJ1-1 | once | TRBV2
TGCGCCAGCAGCTTGCCCCCCGGGACCCCCGGGGGAGATACGCAGTATTTT | CASSLPPGTPGGDTQYF | 17 | NA | TRBJ2-3 | few | TRBV5-1
TGTGCCAGCAGTGAAGATGGGACAGGGACTCCGCAGTACTTC | CASSEDGTGTPQYF | 14 | TRBD1 | TRBJ2-7 | NA | TRBV2
TGCGCCAGCAGCTTTCAGGGGTCGGAAGAGACCCAGTACTTC | CASSFQGSEETQYF | 14 | NA | TRBJ2-5 | NA | TRBV5-1
TGTGCCAGCAGCTCACAGGTTCCCTACGAGCAGTACTTC | CASSSQVPYEQYF | 13 | NA | TRBJ2-7 | NA | TRBV7-9
TGTGCCAGCAGCCAAATCTCTCCCGGGACAGGGTTAGGCTACACCTTC | CASSQISPGTGLGYTF | 16 | TRBD1 | TRBJ1-2 | once | TRBV11-2
TGTGCCAGCAGCAAATTAATAGAGGGAATGGACACTGAAGCTTTCTTT | CASSKLIEGMDTEAFF | 16 | NA | TRBJ1-1 | few | TRBV21-1
TGTGCCAGCAGCCCACAGGGGGCGAGAAACACCATATATTTT | CASSPQGARNTIYF | 14 | TRBD1 | TRBJ1-3 | NA | TRBV5-6
TGTGCCAGCAGCTTAGAGGCGGCTCCTAACTATGGCTACACCTTC | CASSLEAAPNYGYTF | 15 | NA | TRBJ1-2 | NA | TRBV7-9
TGCAGCGTTGGTGGCAGGGAGGGCGAGCAGTACTTC | CSVGGREGEQYF | 12 | TRBD2 | TRBJ2-7 | NA | TRBV29-1
TGTGCCAGCAGCTTAGTATGGTTCGCAGGGGGTGCTACCTACAATGAGCAGTTCTTC | CASSLVWFAGGATYNEQFF | 19 | TRBD1 | TRBJ2-1 | NA | TRBV7-2
TGTGCCAGTAGTGGAGGTGGGCCCCAGCATTTT | CASSGGGPQHF | 11 | NA | TRBJ1-5 | NA | TRBV19
TGTGCCAGCTCACGCCCCGGGACAGGGGTTCTAAATGAGCAGTTCTTC | CASSRPGTGVLNEQFF | 16 | TRBD1 | TRBJ2-1 | NA | TRBV18
TGTGCCAGCAGTTCCCAACCCATTCAGACAGCAAAAAACCCCCTCATCCCTGAAGCTTTCTTT | CASSSQPIQTAKNPLIPEAFF | 21 | NA | TRBJ1-1 | NA | TRBV28
TGTGCCAGCAACCAACCGGGATCCTCTTATGGCTACACCTTC | CASNQPGSSYGYTF | 14 | NA | TRBJ1-2 | NA | TRBV6-5
TGCGCCAGTTCGGCCTACGGGACAACTAATGAAAAACTGTTTTTT | CASSAYGTTNEKLFF | 15 | NA | TRBJ1-4 | NA | TRBV5-1
TGTGCCAGCAGCTTAGACGGGGGAGGGGAGCTGTTTTTT | CASSLDGGGELFF | 13 | NA | TRBJ2-2 | NA | TRBV11-3
TGTGCCAGCACCGGACAGGGGGCTGTAGGGTCCTACGAGCAGTACTTC | CASTGQGAVGSYEQYF | 16 | TRBD1 | TRBJ2-7 | few | TRBV3-1/TRBV3-2
TGTGCCAGCAGTCCCTCTAGCAATCAGCCCCAGCATTTT | CASSPSSNQPQHF | 13 | NA | TRBJ1-5 | NA | TRBV12-3/TRBV12-4
TGCAGCGTGGTCACGGACAGGGATAGGGGGGCCTCTAGCAATCAGCCCCAGCATTTT | CSVVTDRDRGASSNQPQHF | 19 | TRBD1 | TRBJ1-5 | NA | TRBV29-1
TGTGCCAGTACCCTGGGACAGGGAACGTATGGCTACACCTTC | CASTLGQGTYGYTF | 14 | TRBD1 | TRBJ1-2 | few | TRBV19
TGTGCCAGCACCACAGGACAGTACACTGAAGCTTTCTTT | CASTTGQYTEAFF | 13 | NA | TRBJ1-1 | once | TRBV25-1
TGTGCCAGCAGCCCAGAACCCGGAGCGGAGACCCAGTACTTC | CASSPEPGAETQYF | 14 | NA | TRBJ2-5 | once | TRBV9